A single sample gave rise to the 10 T cell receptor beta chains below, sequenced in a study of blood T cell repertoires in COVID-19. The method was immunoSEQ multiplex PCR; TCRdb's version includes in-frame clones alone and lacks a portion of them. The sample yields 30,000 to 35,000 clones, about 83% seen once. The sample consisted of peripheral blood. All receptors come from a man aged 50 to 59 with acute or convalescent COVID-19.

The V gene is TRBV4-2, the J gene TRBJ1-4; 8 bases align to TRBD1. From germline, CDR1 is LGHNA and CDR2 YNFKEQ. The junction had 8 bases not matched to a gene; V was cut back by 1 base and J by 7 bases. The CDR3 runs to 16 residues. The CDR3 sequence is CASSQAGGDVFEKLFF. The DNA of the CDR3 is TGTGCCAGCAGCCAAGCAGGGGGCGACGTATTTGAAAAACTGTTTTTT.

V usage is TRBV7-8 and J usage is TRBJ2-1; 7 bases align to TRBD2. CDR1 and CDR2 from the germline V gene are SGHVS and FQNEAQ. V gave up 2 bases and J gave up 7 bases; unmatched junction bases: 11. CDR3 length: 16 residues. CDR3 residues: CASSLSGGGPRNEQFF. Here the CDR3 DNA reads TGTGCCAGCAGCTTATCTGGGGGAGGGCCGCGGAATGAGCAGTTCTTC.

The V and J genes are TRBV30 and TRBJ2-7; D perhaps matches TRBD1 (5 bases). The ends were cut back, 2 bases at V and 1 base at J, with 15 bases in the middle. Germline loops: CDR1 GTSNPN, CDR2 SVGIG (reference sequence). The CDR3 contains 15 residues. CDR3 DNA: TGTGCCTGGAGTAAAAAGGGGTTAGAGTCCTACGAGCAGTACTTC. Translated: CAWSKKGLESYEQYF.

This chain uses TRBV19 with TRBJ2-1, with D maybe TRBD2 (5 bases). The CDR3 has 13 amino acids. Germline V lookup: CDR1 LNHDA, CDR2 SQIVND (reference sequence). V was pared by 4 bases and J by 7 bases, with 11 bases between. Written as DNA, the CDR3 is TGTGCCAGTAGTACGACTACCGGGAATGAGCAGTTCTTC. The encoded protein is CASSTTTGNEQFF.

The chain couples TRBV6-1 to TRBJ2-7, with 7 nucleotides matching TRBD1. The CDR3 consists of 16 residues. V lost 4 bases to trimming and J lost 7 bases; unmatched junction nucleotides: 16. Germline V gives CDR1 MNHNS, CDR2 SASEGT. CDR3 in amino acids: CASSADRQGVLGEQYF. CDR3 bases: TGTGCCAGCAGTGCCGATCGCCAGGGGGTCCTGGGGGAGCAGTACTTC.

The chain joins TRBV6-5 to TRBJ1-1; possibly TRBD1 for D (5 bases). The CDR3 has 15 residues. V lost 7 bases and J lost 1, with 16 bases in between. Germline V gene lookup returns CDR1 MNHEY and CDR2 SVGAGI. The CDR3 protein is CASIRSTGGNTEAFF. The CDR3, as DNA: TGTGCCAGCATTCGTTCCACAGGCGGGAACACTGAAGCTTTCTTT.

A single count supports this clone. This rearrangement joins TRBV28 to TRBJ1-6; 9 bases fit TRBD1. This CDR3 contains 15 residues. Looked up from germline, CDR1 is MDHEN and CDR2 is SYDVKM. Unmatched junction bases numbered 9, after V lost 4 bases and J lost 11 bases. As DNA, the CDR3 is TGTGCCAGCAGTTCGGGACAGGGAGGTAGTGCACCCCTCCACTTT. Residues: CASSSGQGGSAPLHF. The full variable domain, completed using reference TRBV28 and TRBJ1-6, is DVKVTQSSRYLVKRTGEKVFLECVQDMDHENMFWYRQDPGLGLRLIYFSYDVKMKEKGDIPEGYSVSREKKERFSLILESASTNQTSMYLCASSSGQGGSAPLHFGNGTRLTVT.

The rearrangement uses TRBV28 and TRBJ2-1; D gene ambiguous. Germline CDR1 MDHEN, CDR2 SYDVKM. This CDR3 comprises 13 residues. Deletions cut 5 bases from V and 4 bases from J, with 9 bases between. CDR3 sequence reads: CASSNDSYNEQFF. The DNA for the CDR3 is TGTGCCAGCAGTAATGACTCTTACAATGAGCAGTTCTTC.

The V and J genes are TRBV5-1 and TRBJ1-5, with TRBD1 as a possible D gene (5 bases). This CDR3 has 17 amino acids. Germline CDR1 is SGHRS and CDR2 is YFSETQ. As DNA, the CDR3 is TGCTCAACAAAGCATGTGGGAGGGGCGACGGGCAATCAGCCCCAGCATTTT. Encoded protein: CSTKHVGGATGNQPQHF.

V usage is TRBV9 and J usage is TRBJ1-2; D unclear. The CDR3 covers 12 residues. CDR1 and CDR2 from the germline V gene are SGDLS and YYNGEE. Trimming shortened V by 6 bases and J by 3 bases, and 9 bases separated the two germline ends. CDR3 in DNA: TGTGCCAGCACAAGGCAGGACTATGGCTACACCTTC. It translates to CASTRQDYGYTF.